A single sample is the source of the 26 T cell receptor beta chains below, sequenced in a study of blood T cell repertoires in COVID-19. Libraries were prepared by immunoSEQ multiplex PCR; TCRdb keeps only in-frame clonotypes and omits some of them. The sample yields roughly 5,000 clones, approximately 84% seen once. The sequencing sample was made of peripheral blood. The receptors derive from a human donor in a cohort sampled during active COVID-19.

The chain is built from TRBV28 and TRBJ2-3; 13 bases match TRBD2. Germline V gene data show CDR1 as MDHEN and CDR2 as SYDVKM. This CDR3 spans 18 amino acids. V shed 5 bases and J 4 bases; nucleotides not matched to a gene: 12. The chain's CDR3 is CASSRFGTSGTSADTQYF. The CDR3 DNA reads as TGTGCCAGCAGTCGCTTTGGGACTAGCGGGACTAGTGCAGATACGCAGTATTTT.

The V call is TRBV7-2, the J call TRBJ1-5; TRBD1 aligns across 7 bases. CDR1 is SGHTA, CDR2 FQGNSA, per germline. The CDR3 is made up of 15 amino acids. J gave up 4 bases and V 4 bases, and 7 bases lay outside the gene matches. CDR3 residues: CASSWGTAPNQPQHF. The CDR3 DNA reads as TGTGCCAGCAGCTGGGGGACAGCCCCTAATCAGCCCCAGCATTTT. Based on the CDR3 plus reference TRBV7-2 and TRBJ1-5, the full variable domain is GAGVSQSPSNKVTEKGKDVELRCDPISGHTALYWYRQSLGQGLEFLIYFQGNSAPDKSGLPSDRFSAERTGGSVSTLTIQRTQQEDSAVYLCASSWGTAPNQPQHFGDGTRLSIL.

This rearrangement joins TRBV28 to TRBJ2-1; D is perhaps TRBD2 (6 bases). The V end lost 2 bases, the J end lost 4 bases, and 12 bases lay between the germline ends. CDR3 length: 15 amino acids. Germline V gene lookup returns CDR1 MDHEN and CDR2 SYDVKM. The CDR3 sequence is CASSLEAGGYNEQFF. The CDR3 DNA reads TGTGCCAGCAGTTTAGAAGCGGGTGGATACAATGAGCAGTTCTTC.

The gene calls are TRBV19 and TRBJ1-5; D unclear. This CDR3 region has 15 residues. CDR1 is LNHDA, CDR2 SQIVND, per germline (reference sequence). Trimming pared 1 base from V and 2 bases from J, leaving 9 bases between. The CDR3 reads CASSIGAMGNQPQHF. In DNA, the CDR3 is TGTGCCAGTAGTATAGGCGCTATGGGCAATCAGCCCCAGCATTTT. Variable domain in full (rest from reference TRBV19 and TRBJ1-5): DGGITQSPKYLFRKEGQNVTLSCEQNLNHDAMYWYRQDPGQGLRLIYYSQIVNDFQKGDIAEGYSVSREKKESFPLTVTSAQKNPTAFYLCASSIGAMGNQPQHFGDGTRLSIL.

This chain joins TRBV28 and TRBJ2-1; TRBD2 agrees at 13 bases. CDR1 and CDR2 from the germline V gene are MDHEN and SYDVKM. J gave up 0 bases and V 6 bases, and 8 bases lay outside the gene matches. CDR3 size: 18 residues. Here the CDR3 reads CASSWTSGSVSSYNEQFF. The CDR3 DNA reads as TGTGCCAGCAGCTGGACTAGCGGGAGCGTGAGCTCCTACAATGAGCAGTTCTTC.

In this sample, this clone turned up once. In DNA, the CDR3 is TGTGCCATCAGTGAGCGGGAGGCGCAGGACTATGGCTACACCTTC. Translation gives CAISEREAQDYGYTF. The chain combines TRBV10-3 with TRBJ1-2, with D unclear. Germline V gene data show CDR1 as ENHRY and CDR2 as SYGVKD. The CDR3 runs to 15 residues. V lost 2 bases and J 3 bases, leaving 13 bases between the germline ends.

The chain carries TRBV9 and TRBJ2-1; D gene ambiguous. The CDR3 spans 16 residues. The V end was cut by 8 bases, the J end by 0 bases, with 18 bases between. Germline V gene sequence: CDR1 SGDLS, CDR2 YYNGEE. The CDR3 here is CASTEGVPSSYNEQFF. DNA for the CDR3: TGTGCCAGTACTGAAGGAGTTCCCAGCTCCTACAATGAGCAGTTCTTC. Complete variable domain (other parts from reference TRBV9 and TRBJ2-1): DSGVTQTPKHLITATGQRVTLRCSPRSGDLSVYWYQQSLDQGLQFLIQYYNGEERAKGNILERFSAQQFPDLHSELNLSSLELGDSALYFCASTEGVPSSYNEQFFGPGTRLTVL.

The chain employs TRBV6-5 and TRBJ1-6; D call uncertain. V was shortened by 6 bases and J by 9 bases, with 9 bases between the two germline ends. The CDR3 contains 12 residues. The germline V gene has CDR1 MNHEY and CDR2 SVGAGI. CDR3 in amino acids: CASRDPGSPLHF. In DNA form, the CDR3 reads TGTGCCAGCAGAGACCCGGGTTCACCCCTCCACTTT.

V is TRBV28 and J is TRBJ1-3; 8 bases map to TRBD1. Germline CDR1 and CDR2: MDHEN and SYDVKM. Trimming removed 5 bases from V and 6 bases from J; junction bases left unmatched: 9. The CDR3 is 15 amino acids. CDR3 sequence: CASSPPGQALNTIYF. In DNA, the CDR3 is TGTGCCAGCAGTCCCCCGGGACAGGCCTTAAACACCATATATTTT.

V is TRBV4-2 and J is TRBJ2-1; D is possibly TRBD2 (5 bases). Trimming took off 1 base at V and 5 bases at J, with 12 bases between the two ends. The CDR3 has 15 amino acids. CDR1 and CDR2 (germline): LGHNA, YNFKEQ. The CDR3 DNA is TGTGCCAGCAGCCAAGTCCGCGGACTGAACAATGAGCAGTTCTTC. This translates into CASSQVRGLNNEQFF.

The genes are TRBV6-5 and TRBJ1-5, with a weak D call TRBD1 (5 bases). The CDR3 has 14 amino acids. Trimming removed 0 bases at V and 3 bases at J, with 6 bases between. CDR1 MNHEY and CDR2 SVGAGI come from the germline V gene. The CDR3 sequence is CASSYSGDNQPQHF. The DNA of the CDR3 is TGTGCCAGCAGTTACTCAGGGGACAATCAGCCCCAGCATTTT.

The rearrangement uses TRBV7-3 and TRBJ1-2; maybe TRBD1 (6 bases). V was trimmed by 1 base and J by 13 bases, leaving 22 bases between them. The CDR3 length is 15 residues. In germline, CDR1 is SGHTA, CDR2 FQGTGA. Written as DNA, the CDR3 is TGTGCCAGCAGCTTAAGCCTGGACAGCCAGTCCCCCCCCACCTTC. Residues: CASSLSLDSQSPPTF.

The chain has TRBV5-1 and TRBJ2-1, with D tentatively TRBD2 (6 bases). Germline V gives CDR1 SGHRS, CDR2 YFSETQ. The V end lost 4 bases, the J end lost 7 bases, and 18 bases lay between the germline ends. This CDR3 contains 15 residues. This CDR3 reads CASSPQWEERNEQFF. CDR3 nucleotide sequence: TGCGCCAGCAGCCCCCAGTGGGAGGAGAGGAATGAGCAGTTCTTC.

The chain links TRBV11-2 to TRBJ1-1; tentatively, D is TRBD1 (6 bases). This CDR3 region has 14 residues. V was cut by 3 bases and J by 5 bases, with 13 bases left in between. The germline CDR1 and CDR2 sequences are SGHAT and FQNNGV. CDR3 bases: TGTGCCAGCAGCTTTACCAGGGGAAGTACTGAAGCTTTCTTT. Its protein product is CASSFTRGSTEAFF.

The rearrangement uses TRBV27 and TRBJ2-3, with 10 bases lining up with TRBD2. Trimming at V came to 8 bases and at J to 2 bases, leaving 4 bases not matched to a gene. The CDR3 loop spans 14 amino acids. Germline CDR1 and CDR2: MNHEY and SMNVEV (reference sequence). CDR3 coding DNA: TGTGCCAGCGGGAGCGGGAGGGCCACAGATACGCAGTATTTT. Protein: CASGSGRATDTQYF.

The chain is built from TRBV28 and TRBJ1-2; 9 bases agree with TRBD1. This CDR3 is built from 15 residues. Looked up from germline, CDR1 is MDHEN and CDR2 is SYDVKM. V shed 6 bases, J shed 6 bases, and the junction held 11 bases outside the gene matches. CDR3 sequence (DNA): TGTGCCAGCAGACGATCCACAGGGGGCTTTAATGGCTACACCTTC. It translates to CASRRSTGGFNGYTF.

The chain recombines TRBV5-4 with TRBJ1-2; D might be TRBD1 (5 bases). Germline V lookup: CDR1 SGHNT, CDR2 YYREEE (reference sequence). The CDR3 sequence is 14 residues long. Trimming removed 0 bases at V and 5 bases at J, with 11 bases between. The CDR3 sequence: CASSLGQGGYGYTF. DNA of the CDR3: TGTGCCAGCAGCTTGGGGCAGGGAGGTTATGGCTACACCTTC.

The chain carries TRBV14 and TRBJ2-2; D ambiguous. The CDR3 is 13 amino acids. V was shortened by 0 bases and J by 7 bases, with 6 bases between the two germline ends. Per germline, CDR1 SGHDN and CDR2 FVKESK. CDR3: CASSQERLGELFF. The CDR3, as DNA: TGTGCCAGCAGCCAAGAGCGGCTCGGGGAGCTGTTTTTT.

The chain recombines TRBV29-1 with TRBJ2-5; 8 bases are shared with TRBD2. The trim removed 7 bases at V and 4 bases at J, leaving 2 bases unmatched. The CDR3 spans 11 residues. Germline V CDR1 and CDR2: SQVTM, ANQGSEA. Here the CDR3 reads CSAGGGETQYF. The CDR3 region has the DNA TGCAGCGCGGGGGGGGGAGAGACCCAGTACTTC. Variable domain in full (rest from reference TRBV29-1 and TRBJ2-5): SAVISQKPSRDICQRGTSLTIQCQVDSQVTMMFWYRQQPGQSLTLIATANQGSEATYESGFVIDKFPISRPNLTFSTLTVSNMSPEDSSIYLCSAGGGETQYFGPGTRLLVL.

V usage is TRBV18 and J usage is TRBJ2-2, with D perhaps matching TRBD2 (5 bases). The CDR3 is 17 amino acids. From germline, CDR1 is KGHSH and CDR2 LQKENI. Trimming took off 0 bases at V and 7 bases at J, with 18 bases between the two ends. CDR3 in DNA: TGTGCCAGCTCACCACCGCCCGGGGTTGATAGAAACGGGGAGCTGTTTTTT. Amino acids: CASSPPPGVDRNGELFF.

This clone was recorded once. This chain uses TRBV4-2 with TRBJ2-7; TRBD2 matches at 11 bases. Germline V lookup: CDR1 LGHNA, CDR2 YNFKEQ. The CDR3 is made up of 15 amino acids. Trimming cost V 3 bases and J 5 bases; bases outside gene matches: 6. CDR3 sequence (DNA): TGTGCCAGCAGCCATAGCGGGAGGGCCGAGGACGAGCAGTACTTC. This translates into CASSHSGRAEDEQYF.

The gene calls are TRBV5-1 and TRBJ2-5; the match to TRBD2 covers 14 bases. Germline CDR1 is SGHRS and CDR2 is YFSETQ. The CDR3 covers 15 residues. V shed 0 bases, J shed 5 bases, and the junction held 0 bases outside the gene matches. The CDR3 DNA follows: TGCGCCAGCAGCTTGGGACTAGCGGGAGGGGAGACCCAGTACTTC. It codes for CASSLGLAGGETQYF.

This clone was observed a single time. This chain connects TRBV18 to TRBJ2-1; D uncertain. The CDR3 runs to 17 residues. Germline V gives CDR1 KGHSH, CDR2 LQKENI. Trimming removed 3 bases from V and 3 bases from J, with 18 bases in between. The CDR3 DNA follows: TGTGCCAGCTCACCCAGGCAGCTCCCCTCGGTCTACAATGAGCAGTTCTTC. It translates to CASSPRQLPSVYNEQFF.

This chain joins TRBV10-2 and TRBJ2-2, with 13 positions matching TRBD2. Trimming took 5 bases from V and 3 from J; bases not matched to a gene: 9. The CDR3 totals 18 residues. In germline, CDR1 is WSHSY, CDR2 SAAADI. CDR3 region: CASSPHPTSGRDTGELFF. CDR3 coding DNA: TGCGCCAGCAGTCCGCACCCTACTAGCGGGAGGGACACCGGGGAGCTGTTTTTT.

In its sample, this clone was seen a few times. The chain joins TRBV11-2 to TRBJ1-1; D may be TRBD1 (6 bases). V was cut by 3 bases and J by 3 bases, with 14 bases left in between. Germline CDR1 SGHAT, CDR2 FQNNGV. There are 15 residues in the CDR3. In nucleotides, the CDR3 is TGTGCCAGCAGCTTGGTCACAGGGCGGTACACTGAAGCTTTCTTT. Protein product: CASSLVTGRYTEAFF.

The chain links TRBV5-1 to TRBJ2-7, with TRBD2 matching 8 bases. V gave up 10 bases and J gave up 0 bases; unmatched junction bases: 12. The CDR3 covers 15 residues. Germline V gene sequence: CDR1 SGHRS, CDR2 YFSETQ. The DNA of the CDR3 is TGCGCCCCCAACGGGGGGGGACGGGACTCCTACGAGCAGTACTTC. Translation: CAPNGGGRDSYEQYF.